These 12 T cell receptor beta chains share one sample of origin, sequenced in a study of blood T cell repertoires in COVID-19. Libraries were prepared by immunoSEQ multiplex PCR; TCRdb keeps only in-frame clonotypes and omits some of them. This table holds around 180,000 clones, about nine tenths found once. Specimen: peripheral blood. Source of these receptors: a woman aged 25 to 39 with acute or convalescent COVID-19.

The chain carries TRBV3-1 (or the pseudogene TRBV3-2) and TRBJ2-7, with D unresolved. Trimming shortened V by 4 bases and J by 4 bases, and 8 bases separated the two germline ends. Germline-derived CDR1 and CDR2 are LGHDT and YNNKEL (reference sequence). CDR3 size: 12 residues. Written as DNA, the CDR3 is TGTGCCAGCAGCCTTACTTTTTACGAGCAGTACTTC. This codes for CASSLTFYEQYF.

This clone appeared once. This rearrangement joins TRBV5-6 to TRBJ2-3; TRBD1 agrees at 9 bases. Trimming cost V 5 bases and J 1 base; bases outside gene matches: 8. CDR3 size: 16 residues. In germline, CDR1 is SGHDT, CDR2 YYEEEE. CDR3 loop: CASSLSGTGRTDTQYF. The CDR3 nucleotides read TGTGCCAGCAGTTTGAGCGGGACAGGGCGCACAGATACGCAGTATTTT.

The CDR3 reads CASGLTQTGAQETQYF. The CDR3 DNA reads as TGTGCTAGTGGTTTGACCCAGACAGGGGCCCAAGAGACCCAGTACTTC. This chain connects TRBV12-5 to TRBJ2-5, with 8 bases matching TRBD1. The CDR3 runs to 16 residues. V was clipped by 2 bases and J by 1 base; unmatched bases: 6. Germline CDR1 reads LGHNT; CDR2 reads FRNRAP.

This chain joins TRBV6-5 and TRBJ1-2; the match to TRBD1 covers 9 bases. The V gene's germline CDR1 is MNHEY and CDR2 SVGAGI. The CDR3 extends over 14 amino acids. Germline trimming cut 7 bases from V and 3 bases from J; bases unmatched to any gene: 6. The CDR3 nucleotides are TGTGCCAGCATCAAGGACAGGGGTGACTATGGCTACACCTTC. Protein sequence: CASIKDRGDYGYTF.

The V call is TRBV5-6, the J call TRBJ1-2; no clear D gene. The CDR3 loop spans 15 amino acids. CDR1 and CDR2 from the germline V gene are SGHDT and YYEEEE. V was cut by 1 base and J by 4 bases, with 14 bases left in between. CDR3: CASSLISVRLYGYTF. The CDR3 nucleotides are TGTGCCAGCAGCTTGATTTCTGTCAGACTCTATGGCTACACCTTC. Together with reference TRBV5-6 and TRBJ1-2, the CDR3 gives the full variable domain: DAGVTQSPTHLIKTRGQQVTLRCSPKSGHDTVSWYQQALGQGPQFIFQYYEEEERQRGNFPDRFSGHQFPNYSSELNVNALLLGDSALYLCASSLISVRLYGYTFGSGTRLTVV.

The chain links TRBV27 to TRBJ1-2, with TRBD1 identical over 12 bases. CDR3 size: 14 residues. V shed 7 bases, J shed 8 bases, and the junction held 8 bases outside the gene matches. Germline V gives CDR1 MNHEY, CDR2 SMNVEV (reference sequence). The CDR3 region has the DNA TGTGCCAGCAAGTTGGGACAGGGGGCCTTCGGCTACACCTTC. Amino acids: CASKLGQGAFGYTF.

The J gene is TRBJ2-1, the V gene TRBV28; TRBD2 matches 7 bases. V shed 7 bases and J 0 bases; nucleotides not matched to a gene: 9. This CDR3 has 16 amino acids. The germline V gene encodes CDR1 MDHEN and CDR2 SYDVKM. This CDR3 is CASKTGTTSSYNEQFF. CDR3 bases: TGTGCCAGCAAAACCGGGACTACGAGCTCCTACAATGAGCAGTTCTTC.

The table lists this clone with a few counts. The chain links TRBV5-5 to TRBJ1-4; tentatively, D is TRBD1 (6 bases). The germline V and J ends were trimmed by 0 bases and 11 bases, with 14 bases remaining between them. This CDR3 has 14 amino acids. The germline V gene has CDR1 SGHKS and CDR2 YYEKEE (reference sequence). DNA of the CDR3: TGTGCCAGCAGCTTGGATGGAGCACAGGGCAAACTGTTTTTT. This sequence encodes CASSLDGAQGKLFF.

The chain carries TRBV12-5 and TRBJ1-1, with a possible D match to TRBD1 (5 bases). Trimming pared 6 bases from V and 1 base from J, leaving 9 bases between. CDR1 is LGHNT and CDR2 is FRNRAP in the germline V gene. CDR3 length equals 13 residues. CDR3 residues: CASGPQGNTEAFF. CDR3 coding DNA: TGTGCTAGTGGGCCCCAGGGGAACACTGAAGCTTTCTTT.

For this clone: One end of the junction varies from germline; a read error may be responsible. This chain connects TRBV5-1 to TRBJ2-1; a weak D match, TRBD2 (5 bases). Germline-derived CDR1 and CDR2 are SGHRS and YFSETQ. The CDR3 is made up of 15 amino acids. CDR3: CASSLYLASHNEQFF. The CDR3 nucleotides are TGCGCCAGCAGCTTGTACCTAGCCTCCCACAATGAGCAGTTCTTC.

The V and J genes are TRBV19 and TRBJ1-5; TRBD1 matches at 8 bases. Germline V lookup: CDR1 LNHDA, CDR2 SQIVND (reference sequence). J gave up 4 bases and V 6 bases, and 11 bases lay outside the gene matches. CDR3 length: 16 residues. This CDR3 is CASRGSTGAPNQPQHF. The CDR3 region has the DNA TGTGCCAGTAGGGGGTCGACAGGGGCCCCTAATCAGCCCCAGCATTTT.

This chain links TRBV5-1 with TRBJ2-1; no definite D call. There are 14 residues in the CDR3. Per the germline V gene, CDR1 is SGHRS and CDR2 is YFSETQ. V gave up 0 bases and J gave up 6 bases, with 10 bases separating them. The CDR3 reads CASSLGEALNEQFF. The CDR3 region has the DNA TGCGCCAGCAGCTTGGGCGAGGCCCTCAATGAGCAGTTCTTC.